The TCR beta chain under discussion was sequenced for a study of PD-1 blockade in classical Hodgkin lymphoma. Method: immunoSEQ multiplex PCR; TCRdb's copy keeps in-frame clones and lacks some. In the table there are tens of thousands of clones, 83% of which are singletons. Trimming removed 4 bases from V and 2 bases from J, with 16 bases in between. The length of the CDR3 is 15 residues. The germline V gene encodes CDR1 SGHNT and CDR2 YYREEE (reference sequence). Each and every patient relapsed after autologous stem cell transplantation, and patients got differing brentuximab vedotin exposure. The J gene is TRBJ2-7, the V gene TRBV5-4; perhaps TRBD1 as D (6 bases). Specimen: peripheral blood mononuclear cells (PBMCs), collected before the second cycle of nivolumab. This TCR came from a human donor with classical Hodgkin lymphoma. CDR3 sequence reads: CASSPGTLETYEQYF. CDR3 bases: TGTGCCAGCAGCCCGGGGACACTGGAAACCTACGAGCAGTACTTC.